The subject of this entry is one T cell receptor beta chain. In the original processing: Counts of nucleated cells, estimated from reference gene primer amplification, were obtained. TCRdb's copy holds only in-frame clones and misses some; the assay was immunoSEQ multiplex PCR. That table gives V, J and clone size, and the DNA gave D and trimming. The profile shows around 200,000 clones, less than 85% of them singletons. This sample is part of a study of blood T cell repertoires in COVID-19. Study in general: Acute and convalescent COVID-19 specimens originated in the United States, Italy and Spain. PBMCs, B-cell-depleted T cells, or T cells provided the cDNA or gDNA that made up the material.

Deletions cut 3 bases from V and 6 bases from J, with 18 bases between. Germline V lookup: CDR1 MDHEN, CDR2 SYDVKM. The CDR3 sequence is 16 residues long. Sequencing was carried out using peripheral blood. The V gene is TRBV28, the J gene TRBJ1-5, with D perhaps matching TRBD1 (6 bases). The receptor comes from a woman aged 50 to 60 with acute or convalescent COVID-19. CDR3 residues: CASSFRWGTGSQPQHF. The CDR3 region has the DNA TGTGCCAGCAGTTTCCGGTGGGGTACAGGGAGTCAGCCCCAGCATTTT.